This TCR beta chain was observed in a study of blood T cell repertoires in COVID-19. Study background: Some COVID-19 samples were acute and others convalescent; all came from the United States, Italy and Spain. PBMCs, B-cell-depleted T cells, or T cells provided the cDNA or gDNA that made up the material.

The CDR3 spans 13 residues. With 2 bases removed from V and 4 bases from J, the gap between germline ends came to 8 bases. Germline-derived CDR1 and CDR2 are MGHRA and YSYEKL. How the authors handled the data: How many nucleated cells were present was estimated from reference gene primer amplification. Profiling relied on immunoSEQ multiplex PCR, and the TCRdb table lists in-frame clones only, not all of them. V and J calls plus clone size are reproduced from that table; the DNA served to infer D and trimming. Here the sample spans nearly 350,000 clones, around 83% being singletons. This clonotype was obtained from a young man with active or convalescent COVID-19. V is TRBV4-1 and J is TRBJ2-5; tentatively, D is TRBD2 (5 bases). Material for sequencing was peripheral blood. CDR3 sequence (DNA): TGCGCCAGCAGCCAAACAGAGGGAGAGACCCAGTACTTC. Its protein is CASSQTEGETQYF.